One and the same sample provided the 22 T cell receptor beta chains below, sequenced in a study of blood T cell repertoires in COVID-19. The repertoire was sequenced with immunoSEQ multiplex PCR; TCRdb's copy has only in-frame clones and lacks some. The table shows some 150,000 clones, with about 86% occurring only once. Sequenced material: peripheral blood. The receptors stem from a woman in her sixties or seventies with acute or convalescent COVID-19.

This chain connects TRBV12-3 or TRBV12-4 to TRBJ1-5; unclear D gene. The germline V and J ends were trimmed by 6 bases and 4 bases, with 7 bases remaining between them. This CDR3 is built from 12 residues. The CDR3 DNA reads TGTGCCAGCAGGATACATAATCAGCCCCAGCATTTT. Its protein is CASRIHNQPQHF.

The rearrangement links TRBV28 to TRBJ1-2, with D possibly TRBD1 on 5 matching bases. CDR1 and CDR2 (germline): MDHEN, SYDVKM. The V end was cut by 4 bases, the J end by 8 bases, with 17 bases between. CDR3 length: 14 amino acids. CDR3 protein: CASSSDTVAGGYTF. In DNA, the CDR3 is TGTGCCAGCAGTTCCGATACAGTAGCAGGGGGCTACACCTTC.

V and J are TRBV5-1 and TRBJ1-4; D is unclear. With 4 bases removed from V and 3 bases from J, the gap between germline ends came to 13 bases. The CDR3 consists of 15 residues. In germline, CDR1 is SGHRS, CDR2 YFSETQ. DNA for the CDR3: TGCGCCAGCAGCCAGGTGCTGAATCCTAATGAAAAACTGTTTTTT. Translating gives CASSQVLNPNEKLFF.

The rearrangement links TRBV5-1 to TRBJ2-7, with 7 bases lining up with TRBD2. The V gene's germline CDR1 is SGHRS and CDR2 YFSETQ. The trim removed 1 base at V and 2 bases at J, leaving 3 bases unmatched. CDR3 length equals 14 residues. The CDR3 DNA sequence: TGCGCCAGCAGCTTGCAAGCGGGGACCTACGAGCAGTACTTC. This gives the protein CASSLQAGTYEQYF.

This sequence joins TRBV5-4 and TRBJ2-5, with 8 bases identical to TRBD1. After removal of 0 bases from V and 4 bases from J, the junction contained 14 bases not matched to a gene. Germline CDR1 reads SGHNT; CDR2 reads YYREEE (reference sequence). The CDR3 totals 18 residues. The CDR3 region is CASSLAGTGGFRRETQYF. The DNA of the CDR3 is TGTGCCAGCAGCTTGGCCGGGACAGGAGGGTTTCGCAGAGAGACCCAGTACTTC.

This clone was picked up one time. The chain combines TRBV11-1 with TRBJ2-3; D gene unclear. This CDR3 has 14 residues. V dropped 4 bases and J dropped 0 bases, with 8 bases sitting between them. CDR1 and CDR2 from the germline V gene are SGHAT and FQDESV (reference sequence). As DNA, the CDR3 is TGTGCCAGCAGCTCCGGCGGTAGCACAGATACGCAGTATTTT. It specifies CASSSGGSTDTQYF.

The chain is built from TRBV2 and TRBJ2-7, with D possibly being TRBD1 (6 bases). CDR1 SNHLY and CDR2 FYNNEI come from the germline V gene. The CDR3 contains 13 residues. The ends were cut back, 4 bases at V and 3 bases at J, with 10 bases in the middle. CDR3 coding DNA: TGTGCCAGCAGTGGGGACACCCTCTACGAGCAGTACTTC. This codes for CASSGDTLYEQYF.

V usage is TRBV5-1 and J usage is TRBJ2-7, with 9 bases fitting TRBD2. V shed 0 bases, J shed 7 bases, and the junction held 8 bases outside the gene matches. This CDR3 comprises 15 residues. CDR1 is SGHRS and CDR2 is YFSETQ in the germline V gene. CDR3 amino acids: CASSLGAGGAWEQYF. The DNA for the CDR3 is TGCGCCAGCAGCTTGGGAGCGGGGGGTGCCTGGGAGCAGTACTTC.

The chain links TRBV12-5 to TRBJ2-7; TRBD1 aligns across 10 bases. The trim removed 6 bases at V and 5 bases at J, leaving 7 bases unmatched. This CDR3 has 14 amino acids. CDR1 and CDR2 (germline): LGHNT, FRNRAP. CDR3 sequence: CASGPGQGFHEQYF. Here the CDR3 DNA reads TGTGCTAGTGGGCCGGGACAGGGGTTCCACGAGCAGTACTTC.

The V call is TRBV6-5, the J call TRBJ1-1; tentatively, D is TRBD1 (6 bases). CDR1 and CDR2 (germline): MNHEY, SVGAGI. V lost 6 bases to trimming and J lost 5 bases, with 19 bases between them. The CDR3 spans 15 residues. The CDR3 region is CASSKTGGLQTEAFF. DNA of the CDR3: TGTGCCAGCAGCAAGACAGGTGGCTTGCAAACTGAAGCTTTCTTT.

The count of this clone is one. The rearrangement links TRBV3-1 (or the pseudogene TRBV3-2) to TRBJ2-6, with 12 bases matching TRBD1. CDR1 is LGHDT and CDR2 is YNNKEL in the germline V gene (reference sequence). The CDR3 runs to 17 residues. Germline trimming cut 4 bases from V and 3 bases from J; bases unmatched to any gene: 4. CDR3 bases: TGTGCCAGCAGCCGGGGACAGGGGGCTATTGGGGCCAACGTCCTGACTTTC. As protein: CASSRGQGAIGANVLTF.

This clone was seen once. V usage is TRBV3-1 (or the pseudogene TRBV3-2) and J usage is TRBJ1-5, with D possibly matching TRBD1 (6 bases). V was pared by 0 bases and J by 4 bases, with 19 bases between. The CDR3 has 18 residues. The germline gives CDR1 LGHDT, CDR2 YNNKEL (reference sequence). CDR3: CASSQEGPTETGNQPQHF. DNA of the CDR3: TGTGCCAGCAGCCAAGAAGGGCCCACCGAGACAGGAAATCAGCCCCAGCATTTT.

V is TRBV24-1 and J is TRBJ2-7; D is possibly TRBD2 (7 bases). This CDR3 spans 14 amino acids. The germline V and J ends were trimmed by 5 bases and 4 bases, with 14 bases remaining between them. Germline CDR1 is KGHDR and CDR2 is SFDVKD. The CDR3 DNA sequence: TGTGCCACCAGTGCCGGGGGGCGCGGGTACGAGCAGTACTTC. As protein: CATSAGGRGYEQYF.

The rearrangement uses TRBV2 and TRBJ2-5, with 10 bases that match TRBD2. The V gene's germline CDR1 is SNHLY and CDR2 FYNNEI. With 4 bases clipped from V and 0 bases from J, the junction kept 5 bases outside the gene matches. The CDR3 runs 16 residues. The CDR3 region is CASSAGSGGYQETQYF. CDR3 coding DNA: TGTGCCAGCAGTGCGGGTAGCGGGGGGTACCAAGAGACCCAGTACTTC.

CDR3 loop: CASSSVLGTGEETQYF. CDR3 nucleotides: TGCGCCAGCAGCTCCGTTCTTGGGACAGGGGAAGAGACCCAGTACTTC. V gene TRBV5-1 combines with J gene TRBJ2-5, with TRBD1 matching 10 bases. The J segment lost 3 bases and the V segment lost 3 bases, leaving 8 bases of the junction unmatched. CDR3 size: 16 residues. Germline values: CDR1 SGHRS, CDR2 YFSETQ.

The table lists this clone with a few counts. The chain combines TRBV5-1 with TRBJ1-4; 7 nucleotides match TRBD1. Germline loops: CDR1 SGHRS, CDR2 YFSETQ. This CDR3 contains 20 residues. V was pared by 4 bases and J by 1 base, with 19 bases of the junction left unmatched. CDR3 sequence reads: CASSLRQGGGDRITNEKLFF. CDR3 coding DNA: TGCGCCAGCAGCCTCCGACAAGGGGGCGGTGATCGGATAACTAATGAAAAACTGTTTTTT. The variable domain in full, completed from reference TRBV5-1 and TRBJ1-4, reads KAGVTQTPRYLIKTRGQQVTLSCSPISGHRSVSWYQQTPGQGLQFLFEYFSETQRNKGNFPGRFSGRQFSNSRSEMNVSTLELGDSALYLCASSLRQGGGDRITNEKLFFGSGTQLSVL.

CDR3 nucleotides: TGTGCCAGCAGCCTTGGAGGGCCTTTACTTGATAGCAATCAGCCCCAGCATTTT. Amino acids: CASSLGGPLLDSNQPQHF. The chain uses TRBV5-6 and TRBJ1-5, with D uncertain. Trimming removed 4 bases from V and 0 bases from J, with 20 bases in between. Germline values: CDR1 SGHDT, CDR2 YYEEEE. The CDR3 loop spans 18 amino acids.

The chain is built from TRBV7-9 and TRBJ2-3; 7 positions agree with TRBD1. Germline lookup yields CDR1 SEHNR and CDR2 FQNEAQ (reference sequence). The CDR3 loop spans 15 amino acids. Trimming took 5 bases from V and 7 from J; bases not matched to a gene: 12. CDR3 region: CASSRSLTGAYTQYF. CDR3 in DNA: TGTGCCAGCAGCCGTTCTCTAACAGGGGCTTATACGCAGTATTTT.

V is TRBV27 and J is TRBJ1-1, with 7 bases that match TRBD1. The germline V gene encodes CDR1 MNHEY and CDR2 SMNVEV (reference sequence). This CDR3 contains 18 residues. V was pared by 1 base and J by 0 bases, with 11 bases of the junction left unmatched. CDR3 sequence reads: CASSLLRYRGDMNTEAFF. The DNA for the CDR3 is TGTGCCAGCAGTTTATTACGGTACAGGGGTGATATGAACACTGAAGCTTTCTTT.

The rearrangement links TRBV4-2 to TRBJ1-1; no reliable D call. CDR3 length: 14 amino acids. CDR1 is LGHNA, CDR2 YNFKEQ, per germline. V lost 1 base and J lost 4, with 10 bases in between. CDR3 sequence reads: CASSQGLGGTEAFF. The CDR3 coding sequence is TGTGCCAGCAGCCAAGGACTCGGTGGCACTGAAGCTTTCTTT.

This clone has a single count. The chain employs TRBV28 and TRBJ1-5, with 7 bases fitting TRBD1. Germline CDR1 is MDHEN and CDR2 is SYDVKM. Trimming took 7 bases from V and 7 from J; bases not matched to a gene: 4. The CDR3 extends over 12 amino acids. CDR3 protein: CASTQGVQPQHF. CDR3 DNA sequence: TGTGCCAGCACCCAGGGGGTACAGCCCCAGCATTTT.

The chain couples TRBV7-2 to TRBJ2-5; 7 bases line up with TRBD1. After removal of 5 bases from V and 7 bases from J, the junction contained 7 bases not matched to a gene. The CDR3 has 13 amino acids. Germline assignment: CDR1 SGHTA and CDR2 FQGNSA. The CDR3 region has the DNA TGTGCCAGCAGCCCACAGGGGATGGGGACCCAGTACTTC. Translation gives CASSPQGMGTQYF.